The 3 T cell receptor beta chains below come from one sample, sequenced in a study of T cells in Graves' hyperthyroidism and ophthalmopathy. Amplification yielded TCR beta CDR3 regions, with RNA transcripts as the source. During a first-round RT-PCR of the TCR CDR3, the HTBI primer set was used. MiXCR, run by TCRdb on the multiplex PCR reads, gives a single entry per CDR3 protein. Found here are about 690,000 distinct CDR3 sequences, around 16% of them singletons; the top ten hold roughly 16%. Material: blood. These receptor sequences come from a man aged 50-59 years with Graves' hyperthyroidism.

This clonotype was picked up many times. The rearrangement uses TRBV7-9 and TRBJ2-5; D unclear. Germline assignment: CDR1 SEHNR and CDR2 FQNEAQ (reference sequence). Trimming cost V 5 bases and J 5 bases, with 18 bases left between them. The CDR3 has 15 amino acids. CDR3 nucleotide sequence: TGTGCCAGCAGCCCCCCGATCCTGGGGTCGGAGACCCAGTACTTC. It codes for CASSPPILGSETQYF.

V and J are TRBV12-3 or TRBV12-4 and TRBJ2-3; 7 positions match TRBD1. The V segment lost 2 bases and the J segment 6 bases; nucleotides outside the gene matches: 11. The CDR3 length is 16 residues. CDR3 sequence (DNA): TGTGCCAGCAGTTTATCGTCAGGGGGTGCTTTGGATACGCAGTATTTT. This encodes CASSLSSGGALDTQYF.

This clonotype was detected ten times or more. CDR3 coding DNA: TGTGCCAGCAGCCAAGTCAAAGAGACCCAGTACTTC. It yields the protein CASSQVKETQYF. The rearrangement joins TRBV3-1 to TRBJ2-5; D is unclear. Germline CDR1 and CDR2: LGHDT and YNNKEL (reference sequence). Trimming cost V 1 base and J 3 bases, with 3 bases left between them. The CDR3 length is 12 residues.